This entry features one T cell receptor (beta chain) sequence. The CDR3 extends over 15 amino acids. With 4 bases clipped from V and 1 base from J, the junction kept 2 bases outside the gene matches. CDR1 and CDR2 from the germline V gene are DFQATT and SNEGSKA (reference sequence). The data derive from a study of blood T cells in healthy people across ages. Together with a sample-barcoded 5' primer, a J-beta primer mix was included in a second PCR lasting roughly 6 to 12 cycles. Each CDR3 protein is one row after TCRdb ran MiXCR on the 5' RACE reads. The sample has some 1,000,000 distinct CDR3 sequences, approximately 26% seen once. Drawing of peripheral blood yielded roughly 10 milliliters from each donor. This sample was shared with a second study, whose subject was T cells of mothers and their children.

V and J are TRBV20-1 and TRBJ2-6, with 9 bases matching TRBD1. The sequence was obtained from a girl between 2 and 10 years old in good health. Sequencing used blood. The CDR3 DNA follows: TGCAGTGCTAAGACAGGGGGATCTGGGGCCAACGTCCTGACTTTC. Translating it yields CSAKTGGSGANVLTF.